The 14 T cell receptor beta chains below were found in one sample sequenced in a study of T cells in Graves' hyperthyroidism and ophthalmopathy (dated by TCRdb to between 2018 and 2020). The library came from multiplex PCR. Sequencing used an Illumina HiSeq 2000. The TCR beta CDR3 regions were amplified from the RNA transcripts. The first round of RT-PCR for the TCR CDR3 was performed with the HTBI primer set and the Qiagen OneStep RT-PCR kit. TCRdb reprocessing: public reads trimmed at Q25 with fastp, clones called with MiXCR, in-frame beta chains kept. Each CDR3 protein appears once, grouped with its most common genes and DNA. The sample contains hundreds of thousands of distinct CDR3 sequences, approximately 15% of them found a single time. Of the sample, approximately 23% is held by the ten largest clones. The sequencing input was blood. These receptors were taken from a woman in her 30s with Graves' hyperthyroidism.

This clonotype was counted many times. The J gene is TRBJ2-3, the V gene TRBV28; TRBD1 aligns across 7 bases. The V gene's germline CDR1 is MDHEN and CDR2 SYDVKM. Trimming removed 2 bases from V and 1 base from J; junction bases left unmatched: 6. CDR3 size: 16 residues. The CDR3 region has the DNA TGTGCCAGCAGTTTAGACAGGGTTAGAGGCACAGATACGCAGTATTTT. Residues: CASSLDRVRGTDTQYF.

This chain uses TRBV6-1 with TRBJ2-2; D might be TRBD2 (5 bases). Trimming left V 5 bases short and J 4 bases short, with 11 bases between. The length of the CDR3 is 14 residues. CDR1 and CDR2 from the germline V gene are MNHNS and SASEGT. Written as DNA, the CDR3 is TGTGCCAGCAGTCCCCGGGATCTCACCGGGGAGCTGTTTTTT. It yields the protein CASSPRDLTGELFF.

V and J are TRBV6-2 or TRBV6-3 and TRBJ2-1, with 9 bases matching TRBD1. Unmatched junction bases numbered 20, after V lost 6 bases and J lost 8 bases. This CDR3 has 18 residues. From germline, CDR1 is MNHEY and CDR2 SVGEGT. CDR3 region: CASRLASSPGQGKDEQFF. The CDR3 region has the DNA TGTGCCAGCAGACTAGCGAGTTCCCCGGGACAGGGCAAAGATGAGCAGTTCTTC.

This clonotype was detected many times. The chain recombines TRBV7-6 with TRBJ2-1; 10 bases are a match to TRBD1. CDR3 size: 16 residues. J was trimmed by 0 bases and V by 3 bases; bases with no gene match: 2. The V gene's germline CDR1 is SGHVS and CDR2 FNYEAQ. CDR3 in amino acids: CASSLGQGSSYNEQFF. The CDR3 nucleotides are TGTGCCAGCAGCTTGGGACAGGGGAGCTCCTACAATGAGCAGTTCTTC. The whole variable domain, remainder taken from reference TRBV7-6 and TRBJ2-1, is GAGVSQSPRYKVTKRGQDVALRCDPISGHVSLYWYRQALGQGPEFLTYFNYEAQQDKSGLPNDRFSAERPEGSISTLTIQRTEQRDSAMYRCASSLGQGSSYNEQFFGPGTRLTVL.

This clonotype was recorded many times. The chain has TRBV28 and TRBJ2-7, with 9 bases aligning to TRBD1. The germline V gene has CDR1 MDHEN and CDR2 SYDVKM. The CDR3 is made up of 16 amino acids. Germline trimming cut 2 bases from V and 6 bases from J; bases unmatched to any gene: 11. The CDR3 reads CASSLSPLDRGIEQYF. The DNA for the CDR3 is TGTGCCAGCAGTTTAAGCCCTCTCGACAGGGGGATCGAGCAGTACTTC.

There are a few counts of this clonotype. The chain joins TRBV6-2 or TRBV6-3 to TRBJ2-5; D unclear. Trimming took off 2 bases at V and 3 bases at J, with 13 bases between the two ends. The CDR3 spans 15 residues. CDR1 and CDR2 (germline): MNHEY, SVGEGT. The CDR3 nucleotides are TGTGCCAGCAGTTACACGGAACGTCGGGAAGAGACCCAGTACTTC. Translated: CASSYTERREETQYF.

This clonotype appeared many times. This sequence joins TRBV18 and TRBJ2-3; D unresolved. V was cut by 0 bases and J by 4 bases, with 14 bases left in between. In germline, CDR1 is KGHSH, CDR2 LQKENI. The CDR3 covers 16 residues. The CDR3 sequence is CASSPPPTARADTQYF. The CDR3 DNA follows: TGTGCCAGCTCACCACCACCTACAGCCCGCGCAGATACGCAGTATTTT.

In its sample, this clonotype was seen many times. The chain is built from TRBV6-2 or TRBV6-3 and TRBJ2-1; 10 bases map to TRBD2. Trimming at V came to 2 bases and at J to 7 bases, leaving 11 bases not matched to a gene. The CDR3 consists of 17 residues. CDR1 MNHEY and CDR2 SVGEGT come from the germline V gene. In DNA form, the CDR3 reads TGTGCCAGCAGTTACCGGGCTCTAGCGGGAGTGCATAATGAGCAGTTCTTC. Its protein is CASSYRALAGVHNEQFF.

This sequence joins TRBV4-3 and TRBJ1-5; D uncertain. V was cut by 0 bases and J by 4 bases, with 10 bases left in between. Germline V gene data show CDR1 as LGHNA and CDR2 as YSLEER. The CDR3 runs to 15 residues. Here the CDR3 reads CASSQEYTSNQPQHF. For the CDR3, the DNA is TGCGCCAGCAGCCAAGAGTACACGTCGAATCAGCCCCAGCATTTT.

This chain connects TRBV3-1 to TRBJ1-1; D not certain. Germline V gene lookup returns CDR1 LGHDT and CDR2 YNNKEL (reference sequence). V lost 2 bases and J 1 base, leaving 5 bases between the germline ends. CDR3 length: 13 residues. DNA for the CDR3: TGTGCCAGCAGCCAATGGGGGAACACTGAAGCTTTCTTT. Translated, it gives CASSQWGNTEAFF.

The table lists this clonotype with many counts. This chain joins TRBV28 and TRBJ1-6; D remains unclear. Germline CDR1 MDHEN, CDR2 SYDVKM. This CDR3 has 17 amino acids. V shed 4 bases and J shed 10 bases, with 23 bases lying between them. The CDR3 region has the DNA TGTGCCAGCAGTTCCCCTCGGAGGGTTGTAGGGAGGTCACCCCTCCACTTT. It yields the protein CASSSPRRVVGRSPLHF.

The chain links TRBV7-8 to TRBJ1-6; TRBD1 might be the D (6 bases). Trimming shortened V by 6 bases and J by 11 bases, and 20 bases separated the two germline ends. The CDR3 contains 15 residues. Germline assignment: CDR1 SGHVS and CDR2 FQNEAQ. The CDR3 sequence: CASRQEGAGQPPLHF. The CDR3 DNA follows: TGTGCCAGCAGGCAAGAAGGCGCGGGACAACCACCCCTCCACTTT.

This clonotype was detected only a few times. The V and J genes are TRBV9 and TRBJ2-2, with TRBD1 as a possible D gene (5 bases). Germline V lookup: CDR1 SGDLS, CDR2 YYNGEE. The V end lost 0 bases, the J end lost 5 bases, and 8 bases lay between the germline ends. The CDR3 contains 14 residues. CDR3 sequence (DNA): TGTGCCAGCAGCGTAGTAAAGGGGACCGGGGAGCTGTTTTTT. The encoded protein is CASSVVKGTGELFF.

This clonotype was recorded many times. The CDR3 DNA reads TGTGCCAGCAGCCCCCCGGAGGGTAGCGGGCCCCAAGAGACCCAGTACTTC. Protein sequence: CASSPPEGSGPQETQYF. V usage is TRBV9 and J usage is TRBJ2-5; TRBD2 matches at 7 bases. Trimming cost V 4 bases and J 1 base; bases outside gene matches: 13. The CDR3 is 17 residues long. Germline assignment: CDR1 SGDLS and CDR2 YYNGEE.